This TCR beta chain was found in a study of T cell responses to AZD1222 COVID-19 vaccine. Findings and limits, study-wide: Nearly half of spike-specific TCRs reportedly go after variant regions that carry no mutations. Scientists sampled the repertoires only once the peak T cell response had passed. Vaccine-associated CD4 TCRs spanned spike, dominant at 160-218 and 743-854.

V lost 5 bases to trimming and J lost 0 bases, with 11 bases between them. Germline loops: CDR1 LNHDA, CDR2 SQIVND (reference sequence). There are 15 residues in the CDR3. Concerning this clone itself: Its antigen is undetermined.

Method: immunoSEQ multiplex PCR; TCRdb's copy keeps in-frame clones and lacks some. Of about 180,000 clones listed, around 88% are singletons. The chain combines TRBV19 with TRBJ1-5; tentatively, D is TRBD1 (5 bases). Source: peripheral blood, taken 28 days after the second AZD1222 dose. The sequence came from an adult who received the AZD1222 COVID-19 vaccine. As DNA, the CDR3 is TGTGCCAGTAGTCCCCGACAGAGTAGCAATCAGCCCCAGCATTTT. Translation: CASSPRQSSNQPQHF.